A selection of T cell receptor beta chains follows, all from one sample in a study of T cell responses to AZD1222 COVID-19 vaccine. Some clones are missing from TCRdb's copy, which holds only in-frame ones; the method was immunoSEQ multiplex PCR. The table lists approximately 130,000 clones, less than 95% of them singletons, with less than 6.5% in the top ten. Sequencing used peripheral blood, obtained on day 0 of AZD1222 vaccination. These TCRs come from an adult in good health. Each CDR3 is given with its conserved first and last residue. A D gene is named only where the DNA matches it firmly. Only part of the rows carry a size: once, few, many, or a class if the clone is expanded.

CASTQGGEQYF	TGTGCCAGTACTCAGGGTGGCGAGCAGTACTTC	TRBV27	.	.	TRBJ2-7
CASSQDRGTDTQYF	TGTGCCAGCAGCCAAGACAGGGGCACAGATACGCAGTATTTT	TRBV3-1/TRBV3-2	.	.	TRBJ2-3
CAISTGQLNTEAFF	TGTGCCATTTCGACAGGGCAACTGAACACTGAAGCTTTCTTT	TRBV6-5	TRBD1	.	TRBJ1-1
CASSIPPGTSATEQFF	TGTGCCAGCAGCATACCGCCCGGGACTAGCGCCACTGAGCAGTTCTTC	TRBV7-9	TRBD2	once	TRBJ2-1
CASSGPGTPYEQYF	TGTGCCAGCAGCGGCCCTGGGACCCCCTACGAGCAGTACTTC	TRBV9	.	once	TRBJ2-7
CASGLTHTDRNTEAFF	TGTGCTAGTGGTTTGACTCACACCGACAGGAACACTGAAGCTTTCTTT	TRBV12-5	.	.	TRBJ1-1
CASSEAQRGYNEQFF	TGCGCCAGCAGTGAAGCCCAGCGAGGTTACAATGAGCAGTTCTTC	TRBV10-2	.	.	TRBJ2-1
CASSITRGVGEQYF	TGTGCCAGTAGTATAACCAGGGGAGTGGGCGAGCAGTACTTC	TRBV19	.	.	TRBJ2-7
CASSTGTANTGELFF	TGTGCCAGCAGTACCGGGACAGCGAACACCGGGGAGCTGTTTTTT	TRBV6-5	TRBD1	.	TRBJ2-2
CASSGDFQELFF	TGTGCCAGCAGCGGGGACTTCCAGGAGCTGTTTTTT	TRBV9	.	.	TRBJ2-2
CASSLKTTGGFF	TGTGCCAGCAGTTTAAAGACGACAGGGGGGTTCTTC	TRBV28	TRBD1	.	TRBJ2-1
CASSLSAGRRAGELFF	TGTGCCAGCAGTTTATCGGCAGGGCGAAGGGCCGGGGAGCTGTTTTTT	TRBV27	.	.	TRBJ2-2
CASSPRQGTKTQYF	TGTGCCAGCAGTCCAAGACAGGGGACGAAGACCCAGTACTTC	TRBV27	TRBD1	once	TRBJ2-5
CASRGWTDTQYF	TGTGCCAGCAGGGGATGGACAGATACGCAGTATTTT	TRBV27	.	.	TRBJ2-3
CASSHPQGPQSGNTIYF	TGTGCCAGCAGCCATCCACAGGGGCCGCAATCTGGAAACACCATATATTTT	TRBV4-2	TRBD1	.	TRBJ1-3
CASKVQGIRDGYTF	TGTGCCAGCAAAGTACAGGGGATCAGGGATGGCTACACCTTC	TRBV6-5	TRBD1	.	TRBJ1-2
CASSDSSDRPLAKNIQYF	TGTGCCAGCAGTGACTCTTCGGACAGACCGCTAGCCAAAAACATTCAGTACTTC	TRBV2	.	.	TRBJ2-4
CASRSRTDPHQPQHF	TGTGCAAGTCGCAGTCGAACAGACCCTCATCAGCCCCAGCATTTT	TRBV12-2	.	.	TRBJ1-5
CASTQGRAYGYTF	TGTGCCAGTACCCAGGGCAGGGCCTATGGCTACACCTTC	TRBV19	.	.	TRBJ1-2
CASSPGTVSFAAFF	TGTGCCAGCTCACCCGGGACAGTCTCATTCGCGGCTTTCTTT	TRBV18	TRBD1	.	TRBJ1-1
CASNPRGTEAFF	TGTGCCAGCAACCCCAGGGGCACTGAAGCTTTCTTT	TRBV12-3/TRBV12-4	.	.	TRBJ1-1
CASSSGTTEAFF	TGTGCCAGCAGCTCAGGGACCACTGAAGCTTTCTTT	TRBV7-3	.	.	TRBJ1-1
CASSEGTGWITEAFF	TGTGCCAGCAGTGAGGGGACAGGGTGGATTACTGAAGCTTTCTTT	TRBV2	TRBD1	.	TRBJ1-1
CASSSDRGLGYGYTF	TGTGCCAGTAGTAGCGACAGGGGGCTAGGCTATGGCTACACCTTC	TRBV19	TRBD1	.	TRBJ1-2
CASTEGGSGVWSYTF	TGTGCCAGCACCGAGGGGGGGTCGGGGGTCTGGAGCTACACCTTC	TRBV27	.	.	TRBJ1-2
CASSPDQENYGYTF	TGTGCCAGCTCACCCGACCAAGAAAACTATGGCTACACCTTC	TRBV18	.	.	TRBJ1-2
CASGTGFQPQHF	TGTGCTAGTGGGACAGGGTTTCAGCCCCAGCATTTT	TRBV12-5	TRBD1	.	TRBJ1-5
CASSAYLGTGVYEQYF	TGTGCCAGCAGCGCGTATCTCGGGACAGGGGTTTACGAGCAGTACTTC	TRBV3-1/TRBV3-2	TRBD1	.	TRBJ2-7
CASSPNPGGGTDTQYF	TGCGCCAGCAGCCCCAACCCGGGGGGGGGTACAGATACGCAGTATTTT	TRBV5-1	TRBD2	.	TRBJ2-3
CASSQLAGVYEQYF	TGTGCCAGCAGCCAACTAGCGGGAGTCTACGAGCAGTACTTC	TRBV4-2	TRBD2	.	TRBJ2-7
CATSRDYPDGAFF	TGTGCCACCAGCAGAGATTACCCTGATGGAGCTTTCTTT	TRBV15	.	.	TRBJ1-1
CASSPTGGRLEAFF	TGTGCCAGTAGCCCGACAGGGGGCCGCCTCGAAGCTTTCTTT	TRBV19	TRBD1	.	TRBJ1-1
CASSIRQGGYEQYF	TGTGCCAGCAGCATTCGACAGGGAGGGTACGAGCAGTACTTC	TRBV11-1	.	.	TRBJ2-7
CASSLDPTGLGETQYF	TGCGCCAGCAGCTTGGACCCAACAGGGTTGGGGGAGACCCAGTACTTC	TRBV5-1	.	.	TRBJ2-5
CASSSTGGSGANVLTF	TGTGCCAGCAGCTCAACAGGGGGCTCTGGGGCCAACGTCCTGACTTTC	TRBV11-2	TRBD1	.	TRBJ2-6
CASSGGTEAFF	TGTGCCAGCAGCGGGGGTACTGAAGCTTTCTTT	TRBV7-3	.	.	TRBJ1-1
CASSLGSGAHISTDTQYF	TGCGCCAGCAGCCTCGGGTCCGGGGCGCACATTAGCACAGATACGCAGTATTTT	TRBV5-1	.	.	TRBJ2-3
CASSGAGGPTGELFF	TGTGCCAGCAGTGGAGCGGGAGGGCCCACCGGGGAGCTGTTTTTT	TRBV2	TRBD2	.	TRBJ2-2
CASSVRTDSGNTIYF	TGTGCCAGCAGCGTAAGGACGGACTCTGGAAACACCATATATTTT	TRBV6-5	.	.	TRBJ1-3
CASSFDRGSEAFF	TGTGCCAGCAGCTTTGACAGGGGTTCTGAAGCTTTCTTT	TRBV5-6	TRBD1	.	TRBJ1-1
CASSPGNQPQHF	TGTGCCAGCTCACCGGGCAATCAGCCCCAGCATTTT	TRBV18	.	few	TRBJ1-5
CASSLPDRLPSYEQYF	TGTGCCAGCAGCTTACCAGACAGGCTACCATCCTACGAGCAGTACTTC	TRBV7-9	.	.	TRBJ2-7
CASSLETGSRQPQHF	TGTGCCAGCAGCTTAGAGACAGGGTCGCGACAGCCCCAGCATTTT	TRBV7-9	TRBD1	.	TRBJ1-5
CASSLAWTTGGTEAFF	TGCGCCAGCAGCTTGGCCTGGACGACAGGGGGCACTGAAGCTTTCTTT	TRBV5-1	TRBD1	once	TRBJ1-1
CASSKSGVNTEAFF	TGCGCCAGCAGCAAATCGGGGGTGAACACTGAAGCTTTCTTT	TRBV5-1	.	.	TRBJ1-1
CASSLRKGGSSSTDTQYF	TGTGCCAGCAGTTTAAGAAAGGGGGGGAGCTCTAGCACAGATACGCAGTATTTT	TRBV27	.	once	TRBJ2-3
CASSLRGQSNEKLFF	TGTGCCAGCAGCTTAAGGGGACAGAGCAATGAAAAACTGTTTTTT	TRBV7-8	TRBD1	.	TRBJ1-4
CASSYSNTGELFF	TGTGCCAGCAGCTACTCGAACACCGGGGAGCTGTTTTTT	TRBV7-9	.	.	TRBJ2-2
CASSDLAGLEQYF	TGTGCCAGCAGTGATTTAGCGGGCCTCGAGCAGTACTTC	TRBV2	TRBD2	.	TRBJ2-7
CASSLAGKRKAFF	TGTGCCAGCAGCTTAGCGGGTAAGAGAAAAGCTTTCTTT	TRBV7-2	.	.	TRBJ1-1
CASSQYEGSYGYTF	TGTGCCAGCAGCCAATATGAGGGAAGCTATGGCTACACCTTC	TRBV3-1/TRBV3-2	.	.	TRBJ1-2